Here is one TCR beta chain with its context. The data were produced by immunoSEQ multiplex PCR, yet TCRdb's version contains in-frame clones alone and is incomplete. The data contain more than 35,000 clones, roughly four fifths of them singletons. This record belongs to a study of PD-L1 blockade in urothelial cancer. Trimming pared 3 bases from V and 2 bases from J, leaving 16 bases between. In germline, CDR1 is LGHNA, CDR2 YNFKEQ. The CDR3 runs to 16 residues. The sequencing here drew on PBMCs, taken around atezolizumab (anti-PD-L1) treatment. The V gene is TRBV4-2, the J gene TRBJ1-1; no clear D gene. This TCR derives from a man between 65 and 80 years old with urothelial cancer. The CDR3 nucleotides read TGTGCCAGCAGCCAGCCCCGGGAGGTGCCAAACACTGAAGCTTTCTTT. It yields the protein CASSQPREVPNTEAFF.